The sequence of this T cell receptor beta chain was determined in a study of T cell responses to AZD1222 COVID-19 vaccine. As concerns this clone: Its target is unknown.

Overall study findings and caveats: Reports indicate that nearly half of spike-specific TCRs are directed at unmutated variant regions.

The table came from immunoSEQ multiplex PCR; TCRdb's copy has only in-frame clones and leaves some out. Of around 150,000 clones listed, over 80% are singletons. This material consisted of peripheral blood, taken 28 days after the second AZD1222 dose. This TCR was recovered from an adult who received the AZD1222 COVID-19 vaccine.

CDR3 amino acids: CASSPVTGYSPLHF. CDR3 coding DNA: TGTGCCAGCTCACCAGTGACAGGCTATTCACCCCTCCACTTT. The chain joins TRBV18 to TRBJ1-6; possible D gene TRBD1, 6 bases. Between the trimmed V and J ends, which lost 2 bases and 8 bases, there was a span of 10 bases. The CDR3 consists of 14 residues. Germline lookup yields CDR1 KGHSH and CDR2 LQKENI.